The clone carrying this T cell receptor (beta chain) is medium-sized in the sample. The data derive from a study of T cells of healthy individuals. Via MiXCR, TCRdb re-called the 5' RACE reads, giving one row per CDR3 protein. The sample lists about 53,000 distinct CDR3 sequences, 14% to 15% seen once, with approximately 16% in the top ten. With 2 bases removed from V and 1 base from J, the gap between germline ends came to 7 bases. The CDR3 covers 14 residues. From germline, CDR1 is SGHVS and CDR2 FQNEAQ. The V call is TRBV7-8, the J call TRBJ2-3, with D perhaps matching TRBD1 (5 bases). This sequence originates from a human donor in good health. The CDR3 region is CASSLRGGTDTQYF. The CDR3 DNA is TGTGCCAGCAGCTTAAGGGGCGGCACAGATACGCAGTATTTT.